The clone carrying this T cell receptor (beta chain) was counted a few times. The sample is drawn from a study of patients and donors after allogeneic stem cell transplantation. TCRdb passed the RT-PCR reads through MiXCR, listing each CDR3 protein once. The sample has about 96,000 distinct CDR3 sequences, about 48% seen once. There are 14 residues in the CDR3. Trimming took off 6 bases at V and 4 bases at J, with 15 bases between the two ends. Germline V gene lookup returns CDR1 MRHNA and CDR2 SNTAGT. The chain has TRBV6-4 and TRBJ1-2; no firm D call. Sequenced sample: blood, either unsorted or a sorted T cell fraction (not recorded which). This receptor was obtained from a human donor who was either an allogeneic HSCT recipient or a stem cell or donor lymphocyte infusion donor (not recorded which). It is not recorded whose cells these are; they may come from a transplant donor. As DNA, the CDR3 is TGTGCCAGCAGCCAACCGGGGATTCCCTATGGCTACACCTTC. Protein: CASSQPGIPYGYTF.